This T cell receptor beta chain was found in a study of long-term antiretroviral therapy in people with HIV. The overall study: The earliest samples came about a decade before the 2015 immediate-ART recommendation.

This clone has just one count. It was version v3.0 of the immunoSEQ assay that was run at survey level. Sequencing was performed with immunoSEQ multiplex PCR; in TCRdb, only in-frame clones are kept and a portion is missing. The sample yields roughly 34,000 clones, 94% seen once. The CDR3 is 15 amino acids. V lost 0 bases to trimming and J lost 7 bases, with 15 bases between them. Germline loops: CDR1 MNHEY, CDR2 SMNVEV (reference sequence). The TCR sequence derives from a woman aged 45 to 65 with HIV. The V gene is TRBV27, the J gene TRBJ1-2; TRBD1 might be the D (5 bases). Sequences were derived from unsorted PBMCs, sampled 5.1 years after starting antiretroviral therapy. CDR3 sequence (DNA): TGTGCCAGCAGTTTATCGAGGCGGGGCTCGGCTGGCTACACCTTC. It specifies CASSLSRRGSAGYTF.